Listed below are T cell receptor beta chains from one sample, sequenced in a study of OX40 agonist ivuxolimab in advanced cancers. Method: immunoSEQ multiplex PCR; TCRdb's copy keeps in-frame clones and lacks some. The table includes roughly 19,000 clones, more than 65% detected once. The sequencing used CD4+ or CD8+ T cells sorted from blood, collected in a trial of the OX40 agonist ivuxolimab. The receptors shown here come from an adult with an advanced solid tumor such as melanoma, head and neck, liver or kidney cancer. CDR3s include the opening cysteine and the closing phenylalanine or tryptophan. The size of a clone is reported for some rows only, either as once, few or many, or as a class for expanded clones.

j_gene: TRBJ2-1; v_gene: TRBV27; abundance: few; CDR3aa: CASSLLQLSYNEQFF
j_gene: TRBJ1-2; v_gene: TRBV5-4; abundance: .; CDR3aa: CASSSLMGGYTF
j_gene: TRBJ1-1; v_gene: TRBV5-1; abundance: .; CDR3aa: CASSLGGNTEAFF
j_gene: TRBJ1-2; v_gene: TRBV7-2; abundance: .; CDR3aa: CASSFGTSYGYTF
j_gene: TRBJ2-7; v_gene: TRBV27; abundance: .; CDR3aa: CASSYRDSYEQYF
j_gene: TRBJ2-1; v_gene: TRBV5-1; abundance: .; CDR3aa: CASSLEGGDNEQFF
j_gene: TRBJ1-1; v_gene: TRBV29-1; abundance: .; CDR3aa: CSVGTVGAFF
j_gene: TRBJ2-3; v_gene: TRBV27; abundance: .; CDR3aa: CASSPRQHTDTQYF
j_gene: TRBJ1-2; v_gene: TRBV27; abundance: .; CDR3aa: CASSLKVGGPYGYTF
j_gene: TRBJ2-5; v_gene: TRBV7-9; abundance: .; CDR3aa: CASSPLGNEETQYF
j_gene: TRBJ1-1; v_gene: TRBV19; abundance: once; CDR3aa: CASSIGVGGTEAFF
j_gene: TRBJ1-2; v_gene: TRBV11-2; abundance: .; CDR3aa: CASSLNTVFSDYGYTF
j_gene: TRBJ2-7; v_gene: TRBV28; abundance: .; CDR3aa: CASSPGGNYEQYF
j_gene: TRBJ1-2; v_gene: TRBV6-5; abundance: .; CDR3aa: CASRMRGLDLYGYTF
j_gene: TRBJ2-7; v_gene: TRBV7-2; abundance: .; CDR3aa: CASSPGGADLSSYEQYF
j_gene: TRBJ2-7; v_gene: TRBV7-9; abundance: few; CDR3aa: CASSLWQYEQYF
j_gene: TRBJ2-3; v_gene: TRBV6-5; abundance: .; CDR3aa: CASSYSGHTDTQYF
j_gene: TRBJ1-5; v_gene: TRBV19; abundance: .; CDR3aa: CASSIVGTNQPQHF